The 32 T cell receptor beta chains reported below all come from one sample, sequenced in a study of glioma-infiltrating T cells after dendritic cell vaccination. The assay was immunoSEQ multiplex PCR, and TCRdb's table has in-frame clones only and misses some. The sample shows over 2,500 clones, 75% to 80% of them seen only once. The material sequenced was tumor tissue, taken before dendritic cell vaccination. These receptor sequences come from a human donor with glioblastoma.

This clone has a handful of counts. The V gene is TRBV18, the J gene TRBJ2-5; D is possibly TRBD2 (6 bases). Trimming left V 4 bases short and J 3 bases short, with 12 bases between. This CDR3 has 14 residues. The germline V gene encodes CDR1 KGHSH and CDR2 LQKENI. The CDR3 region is CASSLGGPEETQYF. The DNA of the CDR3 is TGTGCCAGCTCACTGGGAGGTCCTGAAGAGACCCAGTACTTC.

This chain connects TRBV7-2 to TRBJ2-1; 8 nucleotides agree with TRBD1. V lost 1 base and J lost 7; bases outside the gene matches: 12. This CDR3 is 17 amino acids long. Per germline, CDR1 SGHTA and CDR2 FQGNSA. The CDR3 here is CASSLGGRQGARNEQFF. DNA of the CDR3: TGTGCCAGCAGCTTAGGAGGTCGGCAGGGGGCTAGGAATGAGCAGTTCTTC.

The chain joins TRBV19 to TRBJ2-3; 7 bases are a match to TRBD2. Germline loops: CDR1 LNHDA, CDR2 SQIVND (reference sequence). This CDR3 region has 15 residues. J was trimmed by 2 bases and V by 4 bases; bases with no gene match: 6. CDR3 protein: CASSKGLAVTDTQYF. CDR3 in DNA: TGTGCCAGTAGTAAGGGTCTAGCGGTCACAGATACGCAGTATTTT.

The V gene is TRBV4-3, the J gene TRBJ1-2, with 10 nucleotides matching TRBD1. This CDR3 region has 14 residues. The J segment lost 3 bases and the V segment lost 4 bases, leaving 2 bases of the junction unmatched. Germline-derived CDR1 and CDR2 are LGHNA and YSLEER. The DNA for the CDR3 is TGCGCCAGCAGCCCCGGGACAGGGGACTATGGCTACACCTTC. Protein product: CASSPGTGDYGYTF.

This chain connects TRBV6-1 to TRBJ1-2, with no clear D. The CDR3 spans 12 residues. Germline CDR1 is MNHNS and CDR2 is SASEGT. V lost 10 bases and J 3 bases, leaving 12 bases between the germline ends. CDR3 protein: CATPGTYYGYTF. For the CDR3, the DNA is TGTGCCACCCCGGGAACTTACTATGGCTACACCTTC.

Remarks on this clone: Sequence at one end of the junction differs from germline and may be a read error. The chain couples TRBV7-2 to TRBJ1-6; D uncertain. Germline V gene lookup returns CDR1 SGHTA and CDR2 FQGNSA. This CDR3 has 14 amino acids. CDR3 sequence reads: CASSLGQTNSPLHF. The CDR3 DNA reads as TGTGCCAGCAGCTTAGGTCAGACTAATTCCCCCCTCCACTTT.

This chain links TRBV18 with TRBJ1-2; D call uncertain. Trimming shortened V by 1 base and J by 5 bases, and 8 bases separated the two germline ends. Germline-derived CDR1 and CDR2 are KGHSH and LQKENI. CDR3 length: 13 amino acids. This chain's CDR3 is CASSPLGEYGYTF. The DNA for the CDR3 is TGTGCCAGCTCACCACTCGGGGAGTATGGCTACACCTTC.

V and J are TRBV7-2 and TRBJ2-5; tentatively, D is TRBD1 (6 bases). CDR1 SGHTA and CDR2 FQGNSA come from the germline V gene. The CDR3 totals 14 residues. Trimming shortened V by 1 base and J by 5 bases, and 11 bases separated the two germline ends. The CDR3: CASSLGTGFETQYF. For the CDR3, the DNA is TGTGCCAGCAGCTTAGGAACAGGGTTTGAGACCCAGTACTTC.

The chain's CDR3 is CASSEGAGDRAEPLAKNIQYF. The CDR3 nucleotides are TGTGCCAGCAGCGAGGGAGCAGGGGACAGGGCCGAACCTCTAGCCAAAAACATTCAGTACTTC. The J gene is TRBJ2-4, the V gene TRBV9; 9 nucleotides match TRBD1. V was clipped by 3 bases and J by 0 bases; unmatched bases: 19. Germline V lookup: CDR1 SGDLS, CDR2 YYNGEE. CDR3 length: 21 residues.

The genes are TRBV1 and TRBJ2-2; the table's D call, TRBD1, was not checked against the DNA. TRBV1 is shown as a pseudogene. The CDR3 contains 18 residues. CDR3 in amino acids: CTSSQGGSTGGYTGELFF. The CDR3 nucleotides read TGCACCAGCAGCCAAGGCGGGAGTACAGGGGGGTACACCGGGGAGCTGTTTTTT.

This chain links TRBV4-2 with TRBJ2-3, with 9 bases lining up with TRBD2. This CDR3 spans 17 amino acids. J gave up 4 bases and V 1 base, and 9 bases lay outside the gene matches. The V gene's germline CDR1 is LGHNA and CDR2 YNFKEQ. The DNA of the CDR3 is TGTGCCAGCAGCCAAGCATCTGCGGGGGGGGCGGCAGATACGCAGTATTTT. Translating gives CASSQASAGGAADTQYF.

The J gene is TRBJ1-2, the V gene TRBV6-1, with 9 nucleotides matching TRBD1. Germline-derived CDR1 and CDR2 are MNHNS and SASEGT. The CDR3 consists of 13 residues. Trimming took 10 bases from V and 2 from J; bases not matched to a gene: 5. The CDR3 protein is CATQQGANYGYTF. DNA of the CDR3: TGTGCCACCCAACAGGGGGCAAACTATGGCTACACCTTC.

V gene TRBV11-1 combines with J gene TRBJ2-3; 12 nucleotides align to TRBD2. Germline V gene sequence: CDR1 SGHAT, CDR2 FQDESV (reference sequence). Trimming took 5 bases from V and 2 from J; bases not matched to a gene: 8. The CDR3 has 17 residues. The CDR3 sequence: CASSPKRLAGDTDTQYF. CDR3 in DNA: TGTGCCAGCAGCCCAAAACGACTAGCGGGAGACACAGATACGCAGTATTTT.

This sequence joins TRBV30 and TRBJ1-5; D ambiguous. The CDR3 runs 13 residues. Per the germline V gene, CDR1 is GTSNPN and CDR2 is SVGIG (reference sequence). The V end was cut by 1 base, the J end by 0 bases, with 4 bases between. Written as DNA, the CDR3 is TGTGCCTGGAGTGGGAGTAGCAATCAGCCCCAGCATTTT. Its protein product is CAWSGSSNQPQHF.

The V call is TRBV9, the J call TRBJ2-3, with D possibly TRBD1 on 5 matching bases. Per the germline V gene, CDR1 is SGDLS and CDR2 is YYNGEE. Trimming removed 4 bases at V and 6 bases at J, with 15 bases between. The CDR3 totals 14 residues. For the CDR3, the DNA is TGTGCCAGCAGCCCAGGACATATCTCTGATACGCAGTATTTT. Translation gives CASSPGHISDTQYF.

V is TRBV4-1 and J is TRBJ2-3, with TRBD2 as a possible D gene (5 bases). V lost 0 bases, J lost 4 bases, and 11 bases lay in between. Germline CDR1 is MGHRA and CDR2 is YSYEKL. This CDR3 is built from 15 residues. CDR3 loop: CASSQDPGWADTQYF. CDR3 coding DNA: TGCGCCAGCAGCCAAGATCCGGGGTGGGCAGATACGCAGTATTTT.

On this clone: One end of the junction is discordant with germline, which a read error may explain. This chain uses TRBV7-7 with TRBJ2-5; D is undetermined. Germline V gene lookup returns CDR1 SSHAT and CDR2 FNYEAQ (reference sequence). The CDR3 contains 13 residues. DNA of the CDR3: TGTGCTAGCAGCAACAAGCCGGGTGTGACCCAGTACTTC. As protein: CASSNKPGVTQYF.

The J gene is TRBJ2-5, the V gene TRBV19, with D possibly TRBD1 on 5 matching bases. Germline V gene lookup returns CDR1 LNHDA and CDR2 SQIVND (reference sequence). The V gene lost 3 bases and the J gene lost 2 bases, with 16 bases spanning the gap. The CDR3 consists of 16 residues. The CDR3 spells CASSIGPGIRQETQYF. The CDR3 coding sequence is TGTGCCAGTAGTATCGGTCCAGGGATTAGACAAGAGACCCAGTACTTC.

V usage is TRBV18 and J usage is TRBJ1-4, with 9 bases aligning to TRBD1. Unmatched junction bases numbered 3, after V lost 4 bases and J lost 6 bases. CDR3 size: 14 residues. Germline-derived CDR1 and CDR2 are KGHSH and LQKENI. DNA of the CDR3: TGTGCCAGCTCACAGGACAGGGGTTATGAAAAACTGTTTTTT. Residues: CASSQDRGYEKLFF.

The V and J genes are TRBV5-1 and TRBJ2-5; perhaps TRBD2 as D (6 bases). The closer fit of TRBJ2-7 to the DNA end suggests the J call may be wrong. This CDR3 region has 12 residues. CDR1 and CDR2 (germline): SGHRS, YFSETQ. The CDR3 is CASSFGGAEQYF. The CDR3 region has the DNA TGCGCCAGCAGCTTCGGAGGGGCCGAGCAGTACTTC.

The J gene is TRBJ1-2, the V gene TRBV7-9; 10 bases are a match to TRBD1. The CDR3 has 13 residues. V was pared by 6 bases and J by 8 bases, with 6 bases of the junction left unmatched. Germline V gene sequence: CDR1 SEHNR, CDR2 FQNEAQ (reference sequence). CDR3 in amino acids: CASRPTGGGGYTF. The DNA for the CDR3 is TGTGCCAGCAGACCGACAGGGGGCGGCGGCTACACCTTC.

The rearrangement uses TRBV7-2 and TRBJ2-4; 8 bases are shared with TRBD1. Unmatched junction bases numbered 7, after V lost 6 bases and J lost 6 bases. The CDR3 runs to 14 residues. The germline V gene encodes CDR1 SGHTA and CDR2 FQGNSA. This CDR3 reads CASSTIDRGNIQYF. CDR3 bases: TGTGCCAGCAGTACAATAGACAGGGGAAACATTCAGTACTTC.

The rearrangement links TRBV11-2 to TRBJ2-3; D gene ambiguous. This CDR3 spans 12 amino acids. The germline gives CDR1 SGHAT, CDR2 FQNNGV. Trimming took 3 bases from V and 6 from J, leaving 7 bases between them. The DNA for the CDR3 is TGTGCCAGCAGCTTTATCAGGGATACGCAGTATTTT. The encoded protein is CASSFIRDTQYF.

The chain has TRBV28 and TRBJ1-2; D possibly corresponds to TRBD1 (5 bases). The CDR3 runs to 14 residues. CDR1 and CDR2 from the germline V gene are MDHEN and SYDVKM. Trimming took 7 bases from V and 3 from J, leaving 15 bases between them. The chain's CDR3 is CASNWPGQDYGYTF. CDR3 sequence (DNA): TGTGCCAGCAACTGGCCAGGGCAAGACTATGGCTACACCTTC.

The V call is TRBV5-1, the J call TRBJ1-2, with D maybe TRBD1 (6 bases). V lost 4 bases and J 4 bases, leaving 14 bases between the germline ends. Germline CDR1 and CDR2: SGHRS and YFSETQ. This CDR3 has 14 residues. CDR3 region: CASSLGQNAYGYTF. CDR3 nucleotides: TGCGCCAGCAGCCTAGGACAGAACGCCTATGGCTACACCTTC.

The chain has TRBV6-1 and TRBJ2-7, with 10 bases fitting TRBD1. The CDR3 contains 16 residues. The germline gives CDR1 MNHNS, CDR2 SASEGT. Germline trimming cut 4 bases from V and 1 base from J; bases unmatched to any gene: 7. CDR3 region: CASSVGGTGVSYEQYF. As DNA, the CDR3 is TGTGCCAGCAGTGTGGGCGGGACAGGGGTATCCTACGAGCAGTACTTC.

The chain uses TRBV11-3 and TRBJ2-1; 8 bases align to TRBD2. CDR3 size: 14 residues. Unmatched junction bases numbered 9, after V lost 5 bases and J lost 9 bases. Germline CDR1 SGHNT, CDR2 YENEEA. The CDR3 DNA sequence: TGTGCCAGCAGCCTCGGACTAGCAGTAACTGAGCAGTTCTTC. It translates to CASSLGLAVTEQFF.

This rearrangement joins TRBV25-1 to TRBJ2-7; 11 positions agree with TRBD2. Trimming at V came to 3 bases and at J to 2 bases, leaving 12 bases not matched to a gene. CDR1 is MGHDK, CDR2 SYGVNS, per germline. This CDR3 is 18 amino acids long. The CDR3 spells CASSDPSTTSGKPYEQYF. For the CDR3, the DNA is TGTGCCAGCAGTGATCCTTCTACGACTAGCGGGAAACCCTACGAGCAGTACTTC.

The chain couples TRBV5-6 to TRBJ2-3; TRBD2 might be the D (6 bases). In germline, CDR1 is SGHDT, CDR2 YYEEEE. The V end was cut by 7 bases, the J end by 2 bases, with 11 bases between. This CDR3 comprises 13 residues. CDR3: CASAGTYTDTQYF. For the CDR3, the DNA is TGTGCCAGCGCGGGAACCTACACAGATACGCAGTATTTT.

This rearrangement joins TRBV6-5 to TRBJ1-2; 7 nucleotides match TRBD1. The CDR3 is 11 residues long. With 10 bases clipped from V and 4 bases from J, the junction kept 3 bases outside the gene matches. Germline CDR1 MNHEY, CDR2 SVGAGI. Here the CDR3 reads CATQGGYGYTF. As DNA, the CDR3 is TGTGCCACCCAGGGGGGCTATGGCTACACCTTC.

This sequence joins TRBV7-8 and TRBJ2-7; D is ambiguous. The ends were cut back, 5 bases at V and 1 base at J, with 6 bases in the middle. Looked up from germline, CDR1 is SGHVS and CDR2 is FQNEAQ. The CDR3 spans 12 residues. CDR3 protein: CASSPRSYEQYF. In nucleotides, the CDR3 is TGTGCCAGCAGCCCTAGGTCCTACGAGCAGTACTTC.

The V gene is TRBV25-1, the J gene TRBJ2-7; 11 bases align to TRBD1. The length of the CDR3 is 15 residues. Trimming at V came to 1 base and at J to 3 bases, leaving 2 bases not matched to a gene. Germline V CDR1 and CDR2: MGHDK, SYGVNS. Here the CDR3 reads CASSEFGTGGYEQYF. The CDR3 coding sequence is TGTGCCAGCAGTGAATTCGGGACAGGGGGCTACGAGCAGTACTTC.